This T cell receptor (beta chain) was found in a study of blood T cell repertoires in COVID-19. Study-wide context: Both acute and convalescent COVID-19 samples were obtained from the United States, Italy and Spain. From T cells, B-cell-depleted T cells, or PBMCs came the material, which was cDNA or gDNA.

Authors' data handling: From reference gene primer amplification, estimates of nucleated cell counts were derived. TCRdb's copy holds only in-frame clones and misses some; the assay was immunoSEQ multiplex PCR. V and J calls and clone size are those listed in that table; D and trimming were worked out from the DNA. The sample includes fewer than 300,000 clones, over 75% of them seen just once. The germline gives CDR1 MGHDK, CDR2 SYGVNS. The V gene lost 1 base and the J gene lost 3 bases, with 13 bases spanning the gap. The CDR3 contains 15 residues. This TCR was recovered from a man aged 50-60 years with active or convalescent COVID-19. The rearrangement uses TRBV25-1 and TRBJ2-7; no firm D call. The sequenced sample consisted of peripheral blood. CDR3 amino acids: CASSEFGGSLYEQYF. The DNA of the CDR3 is TGTGCCAGCAGTGAATTTGGCGGAAGTCTCTACGAGCAGTACTTC.